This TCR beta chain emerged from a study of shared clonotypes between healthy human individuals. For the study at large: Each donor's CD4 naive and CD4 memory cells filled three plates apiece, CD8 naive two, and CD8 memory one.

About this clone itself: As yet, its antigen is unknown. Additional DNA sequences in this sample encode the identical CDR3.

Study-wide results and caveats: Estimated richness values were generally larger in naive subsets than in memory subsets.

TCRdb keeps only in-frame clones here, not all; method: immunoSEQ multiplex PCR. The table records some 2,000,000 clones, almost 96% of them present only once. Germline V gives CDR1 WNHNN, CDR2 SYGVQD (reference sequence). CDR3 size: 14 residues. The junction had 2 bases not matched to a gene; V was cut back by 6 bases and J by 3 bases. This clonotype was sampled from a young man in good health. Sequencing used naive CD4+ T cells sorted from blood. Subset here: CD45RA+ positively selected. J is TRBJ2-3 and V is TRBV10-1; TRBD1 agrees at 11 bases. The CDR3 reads CASSRDRGTDTQYF. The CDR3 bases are TGCGCCAGCAGCAGGGACAGGGGGACAGATACGCAGTATTTT.